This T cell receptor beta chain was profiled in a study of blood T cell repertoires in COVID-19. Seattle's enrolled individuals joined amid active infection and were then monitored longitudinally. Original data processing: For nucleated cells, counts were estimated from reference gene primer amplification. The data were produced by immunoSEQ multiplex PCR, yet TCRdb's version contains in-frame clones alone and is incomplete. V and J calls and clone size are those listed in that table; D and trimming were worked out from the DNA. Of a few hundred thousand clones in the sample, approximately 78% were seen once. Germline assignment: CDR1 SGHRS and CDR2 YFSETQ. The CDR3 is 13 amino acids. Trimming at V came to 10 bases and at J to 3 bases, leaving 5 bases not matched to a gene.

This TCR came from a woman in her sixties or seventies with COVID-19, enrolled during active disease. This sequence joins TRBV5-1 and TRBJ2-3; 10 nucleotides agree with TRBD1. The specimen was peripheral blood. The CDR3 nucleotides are TGCGCCTCCCAGGGACAGGGGACAGATACGCAGTATTTT. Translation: CASQGQGTDTQYF.